The 22 T cell receptor beta chains below all came from one sample that was sequenced in a study. TCRdb processed the RT-PCR reads anew with MiXCR; each CDR3 protein has one entry. The top ten clones hold around 3.3% of a sample with almost 700,000 distinct CDR3 sequences, 14% of them seen once. Sequenced material: memory CD4+ T cells from blood. These receptors originate from a female donor in good health, serving as a healthy control.

This clonotype came up once. The chain combines TRBV21-1 with TRBJ1-6; the table's D call of TRBD1 was not tested on the DNA. TRBV21-1 is shown as a pseudogene. The length of the CDR3 is 16 residues. DNA for the CDR3: TGTGCCAGCAGCAAGTCCACCGGGACAGGGCAATCACCCCTCCACTTT. Amino acid sequence: CASSKSTGTGQSPLHF.

This chain connects TRBV28 to TRBJ2-7; 10 bases line up with TRBD2. V dropped 8 bases and J dropped 0; count of bases not matched to a gene: 25. Germline CDR1 reads MDHEN; CDR2 reads SYDVKM. The CDR3 has 21 amino acids. As DNA, the CDR3 is TGTGCCAGCGCAACTGGGGGGGAACCTAGCGGGAGCTACAGCCTCTCCTACGAGCAGTACTTC. This encodes CASATGGEPSGSYSLSYEQYF.

This clonotype has more than one count but fewer than ten. The chain joins TRBV9 to TRBJ2-5, with D perhaps matching TRBD1 (6 bases). CDR3 length: 15 amino acids. V was shortened by 3 bases and J by 5 bases, with 17 bases between the two germline ends. Germline assignment: CDR1 SGDLS and CDR2 YYNGEE. The CDR3 sequence: CASSATGVGWETQYF. CDR3 bases: TGTGCCAGCAGCGCGACAGGAGTTGGTTGGGAGACCCAGTACTTC.

This clonotype was seen a handful of times. This chain links TRBV7-2 with TRBJ2-1, with D tentatively TRBD1 or TRBD2 (5 bases each). Germline V gene lookup returns CDR1 SGHTA and CDR2 FQGNSA. The V end was cut by 5 bases, the J end by 7 bases, with 15 bases between. This CDR3 spans 14 amino acids. DNA of the CDR3: TGTGCCAGCAGCCCTTCCAGGGACGCTAATGAGCAGTTCTTC. Encoded protein: CASSPSRDANEQFF.

This clonotype was seen a few times. This chain uses TRBV20-1 with TRBJ1-1; possible D gene TRBD1, 5 bases. V was trimmed by 7 bases and J by 3 bases, leaving 9 bases between them. The CDR3 contains 11 residues. Looked up from germline, CDR1 is DFQATT and CDR2 is SNEGSKA (reference sequence). CDR3 sequence reads: CSGLQDTEAFF. CDR3 in DNA: TGCAGTGGATTACAGGACACTGAAGCTTTCTTT.

As concerns this clonotype: One end of the junction varies from germline; a read error may be responsible. The chain is built from TRBV20-1 and TRBJ1-1; the D is unclear. The length of the CDR3 is 10 residues. The germline V gene has CDR1 DFQATT and CDR2 SNEGSKA (reference sequence). The CDR3 DNA follows: TGCAGTGCTACGAACAGTGAAGCTTTCTTT. Translated: CSATNSEAFF.

This clonotype has more than one count but fewer than ten. V usage is TRBV20-1 and J usage is TRBJ2-4; no clear D. Germline V gives CDR1 DFQATT, CDR2 SNEGSKA (reference sequence). V was trimmed by 0 bases and J by 7 bases, leaving 13 bases between them. The CDR3 is made up of 14 amino acids. In DNA form, the CDR3 reads TGCAGTGCTAGAGATTCCCTTCAAGGGAACATTCAGTACTTC. Its translation is CSARDSLQGNIQYF.

V is TRBV3-1 and J is TRBJ2-7, with D possibly matching TRBD1 (5 bases). Trimming took off 3 bases at V and 3 bases at J, with 18 bases between the two ends. CDR1 is LGHDT and CDR2 is YNNKEL in the germline V gene (reference sequence). There are 16 residues in the CDR3. CDR3 region: CASSQMGQLAIYEQYF. The DNA for the CDR3 is TGTGCCAGCAGCCAGATGGGGCAGTTGGCAATCTACGAGCAGTACTTC.

This clonotype occurred a few times. The rearrangement uses TRBV5-1 and TRBJ2-7; 7 positions match TRBD2. The germline V gene has CDR1 SGHRS and CDR2 YFSETQ. This CDR3 has 17 amino acids. V was clipped by 3 bases and J by 0 bases; unmatched bases: 12. The CDR3 DNA reads as TGCGCCAGCAGCTGGGGTACGAGCGCGGGAGTCTCCTACGAGCAGTACTTC. The encoded protein is CASSWGTSAGVSYEQYF.

This clonotype was recorded at least ten times. The chain links TRBV27 to TRBJ2-3; 15 positions match TRBD2. This CDR3 region has 18 residues. Germline CDR1 MNHEY, CDR2 SMNVEV (reference sequence). Losses at the gene ends were 3 bases for V and 2 bases for J; bases not matched to a gene: 6. The CDR3 DNA is TGTGCCAGCAGTTTCGCGGGACTAGCGGGAGGCAACACAGATACGCAGTATTTT. Residues: CASSFAGLAGGNTDTQYF.

This clonotype was counted at least ten times. The rearrangement uses TRBV5-1 and TRBJ2-1, with D possibly being TRBD1 (7 bases). Trimming left V 0 bases short and J 6 bases short, with 16 bases between. Germline V CDR1 and CDR2: SGHRS, YFSETQ. The CDR3 extends over 16 amino acids. The CDR3 reads CASSLAVSRGVNEQFF. The DNA of the CDR3 is TGCGCCAGCAGCTTGGCCGTGAGCAGGGGGGTCAATGAGCAGTTCTTC.

The rearrangement uses TRBV9 and TRBJ2-1; D assignment may be TRBD1 or TRBD2 (6 bases each). This CDR3 has 14 residues. V shed 5 bases and J shed 3 bases, with 12 bases lying between them. Germline V CDR1 and CDR2: SGDLS, YYNGEE. The CDR3: CASSMGGYYNEQFF. DNA for the CDR3: TGTGCCAGCAGTATGGGGGGCTACTACAATGAGCAGTTCTTC.

This clonotype was seen only a few times. J is TRBJ2-5 and V is TRBV18; a weak D match, TRBD1 (5 bases). V gave up 2 bases and J gave up 0 bases, with 13 bases separating them. Germline V gene data show CDR1 as KGHSH and CDR2 as LQKENI. CDR3 length equals 16 residues. In DNA, the CDR3 is TGTGCCAGCTCACCAGGGATAGGGGTCGACCAAGAGACCCAGTACTTC. This translates into CASSPGIGVDQETQYF.

The J gene is TRBJ1-4, the V gene TRBV5-1; tentatively, D is TRBD1 (5 bases). V shed 3 bases and J shed 3 bases, with 12 bases lying between them. Germline values: CDR1 SGHRS, CDR2 YFSETQ. This CDR3 is 15 amino acids long. The CDR3 sequence: CASSSRGEANEKLFF. CDR3 DNA sequence: TGCGCCAGCAGCTCCCGGGGGGAGGCTAATGAAAAACTGTTTTTT.

V is TRBV9 and J is TRBJ2-5, with no clear D. CDR1 and CDR2 (germline): SGDLS, YYNGEE. This CDR3 has 16 amino acids. With 1 base removed from V and 4 bases from J, the gap between germline ends came to 17 bases. CDR3 DNA: TGTGCCAGCAGCGTAAGTGGCCTCCCCGGCAGAGAGACCCAGTACTTC. Residues: CASSVSGLPGRETQYF.

The chain uses TRBV27 and TRBJ1-2; unclear D gene. V lost 3 bases and J lost 3, with 8 bases in between. Germline V CDR1 and CDR2: MNHEY, SMNVEV (reference sequence). There are 13 residues in the CDR3. The CDR3 nucleotides read TGTGCCAGCAGTTTTTATGAGGACTATGGCTACACCTTC. Its translation: CASSFYEDYGYTF.

This clonotype was seen more than once but under ten times. V and J are TRBV4-1 and TRBJ1-5; the D is unclear. V dropped 0 bases and J dropped 3 bases, with 6 bases sitting between them. The CDR3 spans 14 residues. Germline-derived CDR1 and CDR2 are MGHRA and YSYEKL. For the CDR3, the DNA is TGCGCCAGCAGCCAAGATCCCTTCAATCAGCCCCAGCATTTT. This gives the protein CASSQDPFNQPQHF.

This clonotype was seen a few times. This chain connects TRBV5-6 to TRBJ2-7; 9 positions agree with TRBD1. Trimming at V came to 0 bases and at J to 11 bases, leaving 9 bases not matched to a gene. CDR1 and CDR2 from the germline V gene are SGHDT and YYEEEE. The CDR3 has 14 residues. CDR3 DNA sequence: TGTGCCAGCAGCTTGGCAAGCGGGACAGGGCTTGAGTACTTC. Residues: CASSLASGTGLEYF.

This clonotype has only a few counts. This sequence joins TRBV5-4 and TRBJ2-7; D is perhaps TRBD1 (8 bases). In germline, CDR1 is SGHNT, CDR2 YYREEE (reference sequence). The CDR3 runs 16 residues. V was shortened by 7 bases and J by 6 bases, with 26 bases between the two germline ends. The CDR3 sequence is CASSGQGGAFFGEQYF. The CDR3 region has the DNA TGTGCCAGCTCCGGACAGGGAGGGGCCTTCTTCGGCGAGCAGTACTTC.

The chain has TRBV15 and TRBJ2-1; 14 bases are shared with TRBD2. After removal of 0 bases from V and 9 bases from J, the junction contained 7 bases not matched to a gene. CDR1 is LNHNV and CDR2 is YYDKDF in the germline V gene (reference sequence). This CDR3 has 17 amino acids. In DNA, the CDR3 is TGTGCCACCAGCAGAGAGTCCGCCGGGACTAGCGGGAGTGAGCAGTTCTTC. Its translation: CATSRESAGTSGSEQFF.

This clonotype has only a few counts. The CDR3 DNA follows: TGTGCCAGCAGCCAAGCGGTGGATTACAATGAGCAGTTCTTC. This codes for CASSQAVDYNEQFF. The genes are TRBV4-2 and TRBJ2-1; D is unresolved. The CDR3 runs to 14 residues. Trimming removed 1 base at V and 4 bases at J, with 8 bases between. CDR1 and CDR2 from the germline V gene are LGHNA and YNFKEQ.

The chain combines TRBV7-8 with TRBJ2-1; 10 bases map to TRBD2. CDR3 length: 14 residues. J gave up 5 bases and V 6 bases, and 4 bases lay outside the gene matches. Germline CDR1 SGHVS, CDR2 FQNEAQ. The CDR3 bases are TGTGCCAGCAGGTGGACTAGCGGACACAATGAGCAGTTCTTC. Translating it yields CASRWTSGHNEQFF.